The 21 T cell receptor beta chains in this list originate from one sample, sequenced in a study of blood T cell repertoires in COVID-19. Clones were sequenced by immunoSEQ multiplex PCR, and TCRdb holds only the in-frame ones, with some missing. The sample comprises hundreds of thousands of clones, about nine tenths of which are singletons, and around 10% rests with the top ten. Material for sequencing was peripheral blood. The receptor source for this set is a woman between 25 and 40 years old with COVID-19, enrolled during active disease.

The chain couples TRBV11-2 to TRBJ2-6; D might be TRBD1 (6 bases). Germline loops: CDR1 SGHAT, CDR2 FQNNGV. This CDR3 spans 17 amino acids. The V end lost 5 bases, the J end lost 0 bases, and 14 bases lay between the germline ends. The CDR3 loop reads CASSQYSGVSGANVLTF. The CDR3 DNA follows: TGTGCCAGCAGCCAGTACTCAGGGGTCTCTGGGGCCAACGTCCTGACTTTC.

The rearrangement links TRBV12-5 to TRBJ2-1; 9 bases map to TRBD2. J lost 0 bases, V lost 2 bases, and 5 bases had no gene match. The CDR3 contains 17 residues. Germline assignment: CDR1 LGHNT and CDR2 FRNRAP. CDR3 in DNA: TGTGCTAGTGGTTTGAGCGGGGGGCGACCCTCCTACAATGAGCAGTTCTTC. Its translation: CASGLSGGRPSYNEQFF.

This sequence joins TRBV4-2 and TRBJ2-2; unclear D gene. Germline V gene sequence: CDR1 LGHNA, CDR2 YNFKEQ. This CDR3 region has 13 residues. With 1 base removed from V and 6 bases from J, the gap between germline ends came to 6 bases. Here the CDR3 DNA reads TGTGCCAGCAGCCAAGTAGAGGCCGGGGAGCTGTTTTTT. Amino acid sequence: CASSQVEAGELFF.

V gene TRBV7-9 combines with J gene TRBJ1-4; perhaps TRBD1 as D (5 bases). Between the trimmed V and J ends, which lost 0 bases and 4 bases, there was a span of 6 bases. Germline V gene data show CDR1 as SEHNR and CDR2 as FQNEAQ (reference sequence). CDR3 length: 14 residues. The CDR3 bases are TGTGCCAGCAGCTTAGCGGGGGGTAATGAAAAACTGTTTTTT. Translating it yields CASSLAGGNEKLFF.

The CDR3: CASSLPRQGSNQPQHF. The CDR3 nucleotides are TGCGCCAGCAGCTTGCCCAGACAGGGTAGCAATCAGCCCCAGCATTTT. The chain couples TRBV5-1 to TRBJ1-5, with 7 bases fitting TRBD1. Trimming took 1 base from V and 0 from J; bases not matched to a gene: 4. Per germline, CDR1 SGHRS and CDR2 YFSETQ. This CDR3 comprises 16 residues.

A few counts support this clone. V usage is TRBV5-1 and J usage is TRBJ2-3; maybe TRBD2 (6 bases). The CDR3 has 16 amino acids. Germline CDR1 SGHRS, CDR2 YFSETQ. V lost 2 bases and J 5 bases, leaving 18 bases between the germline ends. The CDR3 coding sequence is TGCGCCAGCAGCTTCGGGAATTGGGGGGTCGGAGATACGCAGTATTTT. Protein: CASSFGNWGVGDTQYF. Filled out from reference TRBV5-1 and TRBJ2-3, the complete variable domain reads KAGVTQTPRYLIKTRGQQVTLSCSPISGHRSVSWYQQTPGQGLQFLFEYFSETQRNKGNFPGRFSGRQFSNSRSEMNVSTLELGDSALYLCASSFGNWGVGDTQYFGPGTRLTVL.

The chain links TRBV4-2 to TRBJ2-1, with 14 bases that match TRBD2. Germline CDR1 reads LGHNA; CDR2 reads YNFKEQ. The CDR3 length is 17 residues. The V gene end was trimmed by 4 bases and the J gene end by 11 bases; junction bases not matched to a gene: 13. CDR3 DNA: TGTGCCAGCAGCCCAACCCCAGGACTAGCGGGGGGACTAAAGCAGTTCTTC. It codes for CASSPTPGLAGGLKQFF.

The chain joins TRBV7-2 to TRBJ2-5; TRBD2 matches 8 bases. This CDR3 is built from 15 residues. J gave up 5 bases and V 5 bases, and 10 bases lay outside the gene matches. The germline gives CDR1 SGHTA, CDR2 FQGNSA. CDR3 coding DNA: TGTGCCAGCAGCCAAAGCCGGGGGGGCCGGGAGACCCAGTACTTC. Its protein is CASSQSRGGRETQYF. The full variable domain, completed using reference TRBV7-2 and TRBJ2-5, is GAGVSQSPSNKVTEKGKDVELRCDPISGHTALYWYRQSLGQGLEFLIYFQGNSAPDKSGLPSDRFSAERTGGSVSTLTIQRTQQEDSAVYLCASSQSRGGRETQYFGPGTRLLVL.

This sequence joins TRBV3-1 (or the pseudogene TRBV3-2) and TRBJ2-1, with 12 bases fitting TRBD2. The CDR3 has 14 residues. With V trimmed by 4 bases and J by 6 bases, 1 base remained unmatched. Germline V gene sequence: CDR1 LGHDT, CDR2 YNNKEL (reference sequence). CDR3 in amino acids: CASSPSGGVNEQFF. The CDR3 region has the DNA TGTGCCAGCAGCCCTAGCGGGGGGGTCAATGAGCAGTTCTTC.

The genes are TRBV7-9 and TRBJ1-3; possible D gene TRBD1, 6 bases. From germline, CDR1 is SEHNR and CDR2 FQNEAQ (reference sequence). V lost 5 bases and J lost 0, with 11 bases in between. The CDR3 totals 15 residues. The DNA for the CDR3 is TGTGCCAGCAGCCCCCGGGGGGCCTCTGGAAACACCATATATTTT. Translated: CASSPRGASGNTIYF.

In DNA form, the CDR3 reads TGTGCCAGCAGTCCTCGACAGGGGATTAACACTGAAGCTTTCTTT. Translation: CASSPRQGINTEAFF. The chain is built from TRBV6-5 and TRBJ1-1; TRBD1 aligns across 8 bases. The CDR3 has 15 residues. Looked up from germline, CDR1 is MNHEY and CDR2 is SVGAGI. Losses at the gene ends were 5 bases for V and 2 bases for J; bases not matched to a gene: 7.

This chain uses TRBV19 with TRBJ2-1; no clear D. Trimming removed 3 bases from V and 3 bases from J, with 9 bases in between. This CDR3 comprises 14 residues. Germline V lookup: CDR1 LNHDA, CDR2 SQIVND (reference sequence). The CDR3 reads CASSINVGYNEQFF. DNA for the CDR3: TGTGCCAGTAGTATCAATGTCGGCTACAATGAGCAGTTCTTC.

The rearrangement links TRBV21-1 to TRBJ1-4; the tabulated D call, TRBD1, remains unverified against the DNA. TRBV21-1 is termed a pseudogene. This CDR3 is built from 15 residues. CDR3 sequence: CASSLRGQGTEKLFF. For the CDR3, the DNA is TGTGCCAGCAGCTTAAGAGGGCAGGGGACTGAAAAACTGTTTTTT.

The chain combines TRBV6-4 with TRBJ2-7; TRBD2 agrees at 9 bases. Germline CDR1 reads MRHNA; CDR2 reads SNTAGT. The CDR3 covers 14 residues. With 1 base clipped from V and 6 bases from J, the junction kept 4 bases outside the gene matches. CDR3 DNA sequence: TGTGCCAGCAGTGACTGGCGGGGGGGCAGCGAGCAGTACTTC. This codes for CASSDWRGGSEQYF.

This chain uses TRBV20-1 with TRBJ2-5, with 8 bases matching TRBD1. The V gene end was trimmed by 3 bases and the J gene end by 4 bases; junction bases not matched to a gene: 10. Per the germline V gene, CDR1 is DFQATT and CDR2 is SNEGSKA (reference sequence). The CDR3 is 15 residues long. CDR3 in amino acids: CSASRNDRGGETQYF. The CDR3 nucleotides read TGCAGTGCTAGTCGGAACGACAGGGGAGGAGAGACCCAGTACTTC.

Here the CDR3 reads CASSLSYTGELFF. Here the CDR3 DNA reads TGTGCCAGCAGTCTGAGTTACACCGGGGAGCTGTTTTTT. This chain joins TRBV28 and TRBJ2-2, with D uncertain. Trimming removed 5 bases from V and 3 bases from J, with 7 bases in between. The CDR3 extends over 13 amino acids. CDR1 and CDR2 (germline): MDHEN, SYDVKM.

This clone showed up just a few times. The CDR3 sequence is CASSRESNTGELFF. In DNA form, the CDR3 reads TGTGCCAGCAGTCGAGAATCGAACACCGGGGAGCTGTTTTTT. The rearrangement joins TRBV2 to TRBJ2-2; no clear D gene. The germline V gene encodes CDR1 SNHLY and CDR2 FYNNEI. The CDR3 runs 14 residues. Trimming removed 5 bases at V and 0 bases at J, with 7 bases between.

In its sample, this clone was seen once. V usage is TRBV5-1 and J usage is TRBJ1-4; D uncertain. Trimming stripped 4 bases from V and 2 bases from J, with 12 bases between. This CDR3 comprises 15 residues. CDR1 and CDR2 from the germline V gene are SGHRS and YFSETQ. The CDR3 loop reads CASSGGFLTNEKLFF. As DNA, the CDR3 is TGCGCCAGCAGCGGCGGATTCCTTACTAATGAAAAACTGTTTTTT.

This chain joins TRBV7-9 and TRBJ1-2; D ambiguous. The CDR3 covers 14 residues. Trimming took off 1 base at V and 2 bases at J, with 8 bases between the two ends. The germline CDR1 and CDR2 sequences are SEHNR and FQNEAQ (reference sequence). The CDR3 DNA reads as TGTGCCAGCAGCTTAGTCTCCACAAACTATGGCTACACCTTC. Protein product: CASSLVSTNYGYTF. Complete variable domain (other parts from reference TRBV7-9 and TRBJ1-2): DTGVSQNPRHKITKRGQNVTFRCDPISEHNRLYWYRQTLGQGPEFLTYFQNEAQLEKSRLLSDRFSAERPKGSFSTLEIQRTEQGDSAMYLCASSLVSTNYGYTFGSGTRLTVV.

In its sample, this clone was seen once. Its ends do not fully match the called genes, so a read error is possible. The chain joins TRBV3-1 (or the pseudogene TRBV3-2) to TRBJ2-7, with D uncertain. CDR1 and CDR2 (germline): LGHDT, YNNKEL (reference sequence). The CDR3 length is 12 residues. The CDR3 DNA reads TGTGCCAGCAGCCGGAGACTGGAAGGTTTTCACTTC. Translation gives CASSRRLEGFHF.

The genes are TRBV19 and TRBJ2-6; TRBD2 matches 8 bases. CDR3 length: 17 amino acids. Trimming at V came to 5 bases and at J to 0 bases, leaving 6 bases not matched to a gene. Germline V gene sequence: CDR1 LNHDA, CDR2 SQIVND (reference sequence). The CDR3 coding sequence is TGTGCCAGTAGTCCCGGGGGGGGCTTCTCTGGGGCCAACGTCCTGACTTTC. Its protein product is CASSPGGGFSGANVLTF. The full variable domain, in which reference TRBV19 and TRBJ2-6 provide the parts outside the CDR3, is DGGITQSPKYLFRKEGQNVTLSCEQNLNHDAMYWYRQDPGQGLRLIYYSQIVNDFQKGDIAEGYSVSREKKESFPLTVTSAQKNPTAFYLCASSPGGGFSGANVLTFGAGSRLTVL.